Listed below are T cell receptor beta chains from one sample, sequenced in a study of blood T cell repertoires in COVID-19. The table came from immunoSEQ multiplex PCR; TCRdb's copy has only in-frame clones and leaves some out. The data show 78,000 or so clones, 86% seen once. Sequenced: peripheral blood. The receptors come from a man aged 45-60 years with active or convalescent COVID-19. CDR3s include the opening cysteine and the closing phenylalanine or tryptophan. Fields, in order: J gene, D gene, V gene, clone size, CDR3 protein, CDR3 DNA. D genes are given only for firm matches. Some rows mark clone size as missing; the rest say once, few, many or name a class of expanded clone.

TRBJ2-5	TRBD1	TRBV9	-	CASSDFGQGALETQYF	TGTGCCAGCAGCGACTTCGGGCAGGGGGCATTGGAGACCCAGTACTTC
TRBJ1-5	-	TRBV30	-	CAWSLSVNQPQHF	TGTGCCTGGAGTTTGTCGGTGAATCAGCCCCAGCATTTT
TRBJ1-1	-	TRBV5-4	once	CASSLARRGGTEAFF	TGTGCCAGCAGCTTGGCCCGTAGGGGGGGGACTGAAGCTTTCTTT
TRBJ1-2	TRBD1	TRBV19	once	CASSIDGTGGDDYGYTF	TGTGCCAGTAGTATAGACGGGACAGGGGGCGACGACTATGGCTACACCTTC
TRBJ2-5	TRBD1	TRBV7-9	-	CASSPGGRDQYF	TGTGCCAGCAGCCCAGGGGGCCGAGACCAGTACTTC
TRBJ2-2	-	TRBV19	once	CASIRDSYTGELFF	TGTGCCAGTATCCGGGACTCTTACACCGGGGAGCTGTTTTTT
TRBJ1-6	-	TRBV6-4	few	CASSDPCRWYDRPLHF	TGTGCCAGCAGTGACCCCTGCCGGTGGTATGATCGGCCCCTCCACTTT
TRBJ2-2	-	TRBV27	few	CASSSPSSRRTGELFF	TGTGCCAGCAGTTCCCCTAGCAGTAGGAGGACCGGGGAGCTGTTTTTT
TRBJ2-1	-	TRBV18	-	CASSPRADNEQFF	TGTGCCAGCTCACCACGGGCAGACAATGAGCAGTTCTTC
TRBJ2-3	-	TRBV5-1	-	CASSLGQDKLSSTDTQYF	TGCGCCAGCAGCTTGGGACAGGATAAACTTTCTAGCACAGATACGCAGTATTTT
TRBJ1-2	-	TRBV28	-	CASSLSEYGYTF	TGTGCCAGCAGTTTATCAGAATATGGCTACACCTTC
TRBJ2-2	-	TRBV4-1	-	CASSQEGTLNTGELFF	TGCGCCAGCAGCCAAGAGGGGACACTGAACACCGGGGAGCTGTTTTTT
TRBJ2-2	-	TRBV10-1	few	CASSESKVGGYTGELFF	TGCGCCAGCAGTGAGTCGAAAGTCGGAGGTTACACCGGGGAGCTGTTTTTT
TRBJ1-5	-	TRBV28	-	CASSFEAGQPQHF	TGTGCCAGCAGTTTTGAGGCCGGTCAGCCCCAGCATTTT
TRBJ1-6	-	TRBV6-5	-	CASSYTQANNSPLHF	TGTGCCAGCAGTTATACCCAGGCGAATAATTCACCCCTCCACTTT
TRBJ1-2	TRBD1	TRBV4-3	-	CASSQDRQGAGGYTF	TGCGCCAGCAGCCAAGATCGGCAGGGGGCGGGAGGCTACACCTTC
TRBJ2-3	-	TRBV28	-	CASSPQSLGGRGTDTQYF	TGTGCCAGCAGTCCACAAAGCCTTGGGGGCAGGGGCACAGATACGCAGTATTTT
TRBJ1-1	-	TRBV20-1	-	CSASSGHEAFF	TGCAGTGCTAGTTCAGGTCACGAAGCTTTCTTT
TRBJ2-7	TRBD1	TRBV27	-	CASSLSWTGGEQYF	TGTGCCAGCAGTTTATCGTGGACAGGGGGCGAGCAGTACTTC
TRBJ1-2	TRBD1	TRBV5-1	-	CASSTGQGNNYGYTF	TGCGCCAGCAGCACCGGACAGGGGAATAACTATGGCTACACCTTC
TRBJ2-5	TRBD1	TRBV5-1	-	CASSLGQGWETQYF	TGCGCCAGCAGCTTGGGACAGGGTTGGGAGACCCAGTACTTC
TRBJ2-7	-	TRBV27	-	CASNYYEQYF	TGTGCCAGCAACTACTACGAGCAGTACTTC
TRBJ2-1	-	TRBV21-1	-	CASSKFSGEQFF	TGTGCCAGCAGCAAATTTTCGGGGGAGCAGTTCTTC
TRBJ2-7	TRBD2	TRBV9	-	CASSVDAGGTYEQYF	TGTGCCAGCAGCGTAGATGCGGGGGGGACCTACGAGCAGTACTTC
TRBJ1-1	TRBD1	TRBV10-3	-	CAIRDRVGEDTEAFF	TGTGCCATCAGGGACAGGGTGGGGGAGGACACTGAAGCTTTCTTT
TRBJ2-5	-	TRBV28	-	CASRGGGHQETQYF	TGTGCCAGCAGGGGGGGTGGGCACCAAGAGACCCAGTACTTC
TRBJ1-3	-	TRBV23-1	-	CASSLYEQGAGNTIYF	TGCGCCAGCAGTCTATATGAACAGGGTGCTGGAAACACCATATATTTT
TRBJ2-7	-	TRBV4-1	-	CASSHSPGMGKGYEQYF	TGCGCCAGCAGCCATTCCCCGGGCATGGGGAAGGGGTACGAGCAGTACTTC
TRBJ2-3	TRBD1	TRBV5-1	-	CASSPGQGLDTQYF	TGCGCCAGCAGCCCCGGACAGGGGTTAGATACGCAGTATTTT
TRBJ1-2	-	TRBV7-9	-	CASTSIRRDNYGYTF	TGTGCCAGCACCTCAATAAGGAGGGATAACTATGGCTACACCTTC
TRBJ2-5	-	TRBV20-1	-	CSASQETQYF	TGCAGTGCTTCTCAAGAGACCCAGTACTTC
TRBJ2-1	TRBD1	TRBV6-4	-	CASSKGQGGLEQFF	TGTGCCAGCAGTAAGGGACAGGGTGGATTGGAGCAGTTCTTC
TRBJ1-2	TRBD1	TRBV25-1	-	CASSDRGMFGYTF	TGTGCCAGCAGTGACAGGGGGATGTTTGGCTACACCTTC
TRBJ2-7	-	TRBV5-4	-	CASSQNTYEQYF	TGTGCCAGCAGCCAAAACACCTACGAGCAGTACTTC
TRBJ2-5	TRBD1	TRBV25-1	-	CASSEPGQVETQYF	TGTGCCAGCAGTGAGCCGGGACAGGTGGAGACCCAGTACTTC
TRBJ2-3	-	TRBV29-1	few	CSVEADTDTQYF	TGCAGCGTTGAGGCGGACACAGATACGCAGTATTTT
TRBJ2-7	-	TRBV29-1	-	CSVSPTRYEQYF	TGCAGCGTTAGCCCAACTCGATACGAGCAGTACTTC
TRBJ1-2	TRBD1	TRBV24-1	-	CATSDYAAAETGGSGYGYTF	TGTGCCACCAGTGATTATGCTGCGGCGGAGACAGGGGGCTCTGGCTATGGCTACACCTTC
TRBJ2-7	TRBD1	TRBV29-1	once	CSVEVLAGGVEQYF	TGCAGCGTTGAAGTTTTGGCAGGGGGCGTCGAGCAGTACTTC
TRBJ2-7	TRBD1	TRBV27	few	CASSLYPGQGDEQYF	TGTGCCAGCAGTTTATACCCGGGACAGGGGGACGAGCAGTACTTC
TRBJ1-1	TRBD1	TRBV5-1	-	CASSSGQANTEAFF	TGCGCCAGCAGCTCGGGACAGGCGAACACTGAAGCTTTCTTT